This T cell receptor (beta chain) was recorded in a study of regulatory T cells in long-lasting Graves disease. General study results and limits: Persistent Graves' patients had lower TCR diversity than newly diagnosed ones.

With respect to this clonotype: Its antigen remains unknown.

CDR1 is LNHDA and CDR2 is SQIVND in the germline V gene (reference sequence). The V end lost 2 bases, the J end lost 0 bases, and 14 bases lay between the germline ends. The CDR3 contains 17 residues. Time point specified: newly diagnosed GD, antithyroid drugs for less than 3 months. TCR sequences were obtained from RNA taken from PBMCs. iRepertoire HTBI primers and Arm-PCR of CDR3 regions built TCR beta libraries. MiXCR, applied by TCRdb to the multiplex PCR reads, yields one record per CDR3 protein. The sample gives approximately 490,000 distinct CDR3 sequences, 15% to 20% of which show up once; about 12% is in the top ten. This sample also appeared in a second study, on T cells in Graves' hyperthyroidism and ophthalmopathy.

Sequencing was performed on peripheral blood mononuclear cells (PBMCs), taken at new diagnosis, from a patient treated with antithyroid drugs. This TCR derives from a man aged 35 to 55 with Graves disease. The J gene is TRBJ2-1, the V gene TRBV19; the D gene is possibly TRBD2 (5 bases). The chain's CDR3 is CASSISGVMASYNEQFF. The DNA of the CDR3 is TGTGCCAGTAGTATATCCGGGGTAATGGCCTCCTACAATGAGCAGTTCTTC.